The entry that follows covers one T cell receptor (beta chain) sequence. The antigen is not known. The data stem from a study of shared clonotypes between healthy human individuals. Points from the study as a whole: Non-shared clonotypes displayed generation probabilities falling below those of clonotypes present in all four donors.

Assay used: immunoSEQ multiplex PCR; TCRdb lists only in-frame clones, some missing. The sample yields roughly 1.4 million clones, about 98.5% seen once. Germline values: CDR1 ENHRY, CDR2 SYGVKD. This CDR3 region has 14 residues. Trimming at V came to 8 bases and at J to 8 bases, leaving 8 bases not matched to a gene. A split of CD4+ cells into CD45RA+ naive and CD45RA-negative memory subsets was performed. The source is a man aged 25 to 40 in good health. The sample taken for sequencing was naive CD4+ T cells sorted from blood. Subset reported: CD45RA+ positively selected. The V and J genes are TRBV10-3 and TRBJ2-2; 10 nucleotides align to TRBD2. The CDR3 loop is CAILAGVVPGELFF. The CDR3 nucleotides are TGTGCCATCCTAGCGGGAGTGGTTCCGGGGGAGCTGTTTTTT.